This T cell receptor beta chain is drawn from a study of CD8 T cells in ankylosing spondylitis. Study results and caveats: About 8 highly homologous variants made up a TCR beta motif, and this motif appeared characteristic of ankylosing spondylitis blood.

One entry per CDR3 protein, called by TCRdb with MiXCR from the 5' RACE reads. This sample has 250,000 or so distinct CDR3 sequences, with more than 20% found just once. The germline CDR1 and CDR2 sequences are SQVTM and ANQGSEA. CDR3 length: 13 amino acids. Unmatched junction bases numbered 4, after V lost 4 bases and J lost 1 base. Comment on this clonotype: Antigen: not known.

The specimen was blood, either unsorted or a sorted T cell fraction (not recorded which). The chain carries TRBV29-1 and TRBJ2-7, with 7 bases fitting TRBD1. This clonotype was obtained from a male donor with ankylosing spondylitis or in good health (not recorded which). The CDR3 DNA sequence: TGCAGCGTTGGGACAGGAGCTTCCTACGAGCAGTACTTC. This translates into CSVGTGASYEQYF.